This T cell receptor (beta chain) was profiled in a study of blood T cell repertoires in COVID-19 (dated by TCRdb to about 2020). Turning to the overall study: Samples covering the acute and convalescent phases of COVID-19 were provided by collaborators in the United States, Italy and Spain. The prospective study material was composed of cDNA or gDNA derived from T cells, B-cell-depleted T cells, or PBMCs. A de-identified subject ID, COVID-19 status, age in years and sex were almost always included in the sample metadata. Where available, HLA class I and class II types were taken from metadata supplied by the sample provider and were not determined by assay-based typing. Deeply sampled blood TCRbeta repertoires from subjects exposed to, actively infected with, or recovered from COVID-19 were included in the dataset. The repertoires were released in a freely available public database meant as a resource for research on the immune response to SARS-CoV-2. Samples were obtained from the ongoing ImmuneRACE study (first 160 participants) and from over 1,000 subjects provided by 6 global collaborators. General findings and caveats noted by the study authors: How much clinical and demographic metadata was included differed by source and by participant, and the metadata was provided uncurated.

The immunoSEQ Assay, a bias-controlled multiplex PCR, was used to amplify TCRbeta CDR3 regions from genomic DNA. The authors' analysis ran thus. The number of nucleated cells in each sample was estimated from the amplification of reference gene primers within the assay. Sequence reads were collapsed and filtered to measure the absolute abundance of every unique TCRbeta CDR3 rearrangement. For each sample, productive Simpson clonality was calculated as the square root of Simpson's diversity index over productive rearrangements. TCRdb obtained this table from immuneACCESS and retained in-frame rearrangements with V and J assigned. These tables miss some clones; where compared with another copy, unresolved V genes account for less than half of the shortfall, and the remainder is unexplained. The DNA gave D and trimming, while V, J and clone size come from that table. This sample holds roughly 41,000 clones; 86% were observed only once. Approximately 3.1% of the sample goes to the ten largest clones.

In regard to this clone: Its antigen is still unknown. Per-base quality was not reported, and no clone a single base away is much larger than it.

Participants in the prospective study were aged roughly 18 to 100 years, lived in about two dozen United States geographic areas, and enrolled through a virtual design. Cohort assignment in the prospective study relied on participant-reported clinical history from a screening survey and a study questionnaire. Recovered participants in ImmuneRACE Cohort 3 were defined by two consecutive negative NP/OP PCR tests, clearance by a healthcare professional, or resolution of symptoms. In the prospective study, whole blood, serum and a nasopharyngeal or oropharyngeal swab were collected from each participant by mobile phlebotomists. Additional blood draws and questionnaires over an approximately 2-month period could optionally be provided by prospective study participants. Prospective study blood samples were shipped either frozen or at room temperature before DNA extraction. The germline V gene encodes CDR1 LNHDA and CDR2 SQIVND (reference sequence). The CDR3 spans 13 residues, from the cysteine through the phenylalanine. Just the 39-base CDR3 DNA is kept, in frame starting at base 1. Here V drops 10 bases and J drops 1 base, and the junction holds 5 bases not matched to any gene.

Recombination linked TRBV19 to TRBJ1-2; 8 central bases correspond to TRBD1. Sequenced sample: PBMCs or T cells enriched from blood (not recorded which). The origin of this receptor is a woman aged 50 to 60 who had recovered from COVID-19. The nucleotide sequence reads TGTGCCACCGGGACAGGACATAACTATGGCTACACCTTC. Translated, it gives CATGTGHNYGYTF.